The rows below give T cell receptor beta chains drawn from one sample of a study of T cell responses to AZD1222 COVID-19 vaccine. Clones were read by immunoSEQ multiplex PCR, and TCRdb kept only the in-frame ones, dropping some. The repertoire holds under 200,000 clones, with roughly nine tenths as singletons. The sequenced sample was peripheral blood, obtained 28 days after the second AZD1222 dose. The receptor source for this set is an adult who received the AZD1222 COVID-19 vaccine. CDR3s include the opening cysteine and the closing phenylalanine or tryptophan. The D gene is left open where the match is weak. The size field is filled for only some rows; it gives once, few, many or a size class.

length	D	V	size	J	CDR3	DNA
18	-	TRBV18	few	TRBJ1-1	CASSLGTPDLKGNTEAFF	TGTGCCAGCTCACTCGGGACACCTGATCTAAAGGGGAACACTGAAGCTTTCTTT
15	-	TRBV7-2	once	TRBJ1-1	CASSLVGELNTEAFF	TGTGCCAGCAGCTTAGTAGGAGAGCTAAACACTGAAGCTTTCTTT
15	-	TRBV4-1	-	TRBJ2-7	CASSQGTLASYEQYF	TGCGCCAGCAGCCAAGGGACTCTAGCATCCTACGAGCAGTACTTC
14	-	TRBV12-5	-	TRBJ1-1	CASGARDADTEAFF	TGTGCTAGTGGTGCCCGGGACGCGGACACTGAAGCTTTCTTT
20	-	TRBV7-9	-	TRBJ1-3	CASSWAKPGRGSSSGNTIYF	TGTGCCAGCAGCTGGGCAAAACCGGGACGGGGATCGAGCTCTGGAAACACCATATATTTT
15	TRBD1	TRBV3-1/TRBV3-2	few	TRBJ1-5	CASSQMTGPNQPQHF	TGTGCCAGCAGCCAAATGACAGGGCCCAATCAGCCCCAGCATTTT
18	-	TRBV12-2	-	TRBJ2-7	CASRLEVGPRTSSYEQYF	TGTGCAAGTCGCTTAGAAGTCGGCCCCAGGACTAGCTCCTACGAGCAGTACTTC
15	-	TRBV2	-	TRBJ1-3	CASSARDGGGNTIYF	TGTGCCAGCAGTGCCCGGGACGGGGGAGGAAACACCATATATTTT
16	-	TRBV5-5	once	TRBJ2-6	CASSLQSISGANVLTF	TGTGCCAGCAGCTTACAATCCATCTCTGGGGCCAACGTCCTGACTTTC
15	TRBD2	TRBV5-1	-	TRBJ2-3	CASSRDYPNRDTQYF	TGCGCCAGCAGCCGGGACTACCCTAACCGGGATACGCAGTATTTT
12	-	TRBV18	-	TRBJ1-2	CASSHRSEGYTF	TGTGCCAGCTCACATCGTAGTGAGGGCTACACCTTC
11	-	TRBV12-3/TRBV12-4	-	TRBJ1-1	CASSLGGGAFF	TGTGCCAGCAGTTTGGGCGGTGGAGCTTTCTTT
16	TRBD1	TRBV3-1/TRBV3-2	once	TRBJ1-1	CASSSLRETGSTEAFF	TGTGCCAGCAGCTCGCTCCGGGAGACAGGGTCCACTGAAGCTTTCTTT
17	-	TRBV27	-	TRBJ2-6	CASSPGVRVAGANVLTF	TGTGCCAGCAGTCCAGGGGTCCGGGTTGCTGGGGCCAACGTCCTGACTTTC
12	-	TRBV7-2	-	TRBJ1-5	CASSLGIQPQHF	TGTGCCAGCAGCTTAGGCATTCAGCCCCAGCATTTT
15	-	TRBV5-1	-	TRBJ2-3	CASSLAPTGTDTQYF	TGCGCCAGCAGCTTGGCCCCGACGGGAACAGATACGCAGTATTTT
16	-	TRBV6-4	-	TRBJ2-1	CASSAAPGEGGNEQFF	TGTGCCAGCAGCGCCGCACCGGGGGAGGGGGGCAATGAGCAGTTCTTC
16	TRBD2	TRBV6-6	-	TRBJ2-5	CASSRTSGGAWETQYF	TGTGCCAGCAGTCGGACTAGCGGGGGGGCTTGGGAGACCCAGTACTTC
16	TRBD2	TRBV7-7	-	TRBJ2-5	CASSLGLAGSQETQYF	TGTGCCAGCAGTCTCGGACTAGCGGGGTCACAAGAGACCCAGTACTTC
13	-	TRBV30	-	TRBJ2-3	CAWSVGGTDTQYF	TGTGCCTGGAGTGTAGGGGGAACAGATACGCAGTATTTT
17	-	TRBV4-1	once	TRBJ2-1	CASSHLRTSRGADEQFF	TGCGCCAGCAGCCACCTACGGACTAGTCGGGGGGCGGATGAGCAGTTCTTC
15	-	TRBV10-2	-	TRBJ2-7	CASKGGGGGNYEQYF	TGCGCCAGCAAGGGGGGTGGAGGGGGAAACTACGAGCAGTACTTC
14	TRBD1	TRBV7-6	-	TRBJ2-7	CASSFRTGGYEQYF	TGTGCCAGCAGCTTTAGGACAGGGGGCTACGAGCAGTACTTC
13	-	TRBV7-9	-	TRBJ2-1	CASSPVGTHEQFF	TGTGCCAGCAGCCCAGTTGGTACTCATGAGCAGTTCTTC
14	-	TRBV5-1	once	TRBJ2-5	CASSRGDSQETQYF	TGCGCCAGCAGCCGCGGGGACTCCCAAGAGACCCAGTACTTC
11	-	TRBV18	-	TRBJ1-5	CASSVMEPQHF	TGTGCCAGCTCGGTCATGGAGCCCCAGCATTTT
15	TRBD1	TRBV10-3	-	TRBJ2-2	CAISAGQGDTGELFF	TGTGCCATCAGTGCGGGACAGGGAGATACCGGGGAGCTGTTTTTT
14	-	TRBV5-6	-	TRBJ1-1	CASSSVGLNTEAFF	TGTGCCAGCAGCTCGGTCGGACTGAACACTGAAGCTTTCTTT
15	-	TRBV27	-	TRBJ1-1	CASSLARGMGTEAFF	TGTGCCAGCAGTCTGGCGAGAGGGATGGGGACTGAAGCTTTCTTT
15	TRBD1	TRBV4-1	-	TRBJ2-1	CASSHPMGQGNEQFF	TGCGCCAGCAGCCATCCCATGGGACAGGGAAATGAGCAGTTCTTC
16	-	TRBV18	-	TRBJ2-7	CASSPSPTSTSYEQYF	TGTGCCAGCTCACCCTCCCCGACGTCAACTTCCTACGAGCAGTACTTC
15	-	TRBV27	-	TRBJ2-7	CASSLGPGRTYEQYF	TGTGCCAGCAGTTTGGGCCCAGGGAGGACCTACGAGCAGTACTTC
12	TRBD1	TRBV12-3/TRBV12-4	few	TRBJ1-1	CASSFGQDEAFF	TGTGCCAGCAGTTTTGGACAGGATGAAGCTTTCTTT
13	-	TRBV9	-	TRBJ1-4	CASSVATNEKLFF	TGTGCCAGCAGCGTAGCCACTAATGAAAAACTGTTTTTT
14	TRBD1	TRBV27	once	TRBJ2-7	CASSSRDSSYEQYF	TGTGCCAGCAGTTCACGGGACAGCTCCTACGAGCAGTACTTC
13	-	TRBV12-5	-	TRBJ2-7	CASGLVRGYEQYF	TGTGCTAGTGGTTTGGTAAGAGGGTACGAGCAGTACTTC
14	TRBD1	TRBV5-4	-	TRBJ1-2	CASSDNRGNYGYTF	TGTGCCAGCAGCGACAACAGGGGAAACTATGGCTACACCTTC
16	TRBD1	TRBV7-9	-	TRBJ2-3	CASSQGTGGFTDTQYF	TGTGCCAGCAGTCAAGGGACAGGGGGTTTTACAGATACGCAGTATTTT
17	-	TRBV15	few	TRBJ1-5	CATSKIPADSSNQPQHF	TGTGCCACCAGCAAAATTCCAGCAGATAGCAGCAATCAGCCCCAGCATTTT
16	TRBD1	TRBV9	-	TRBJ1-1	CASSVAPQGSESGAFF	TGTGCCAGCAGCGTAGCTCCACAGGGGTCGGAAAGCGGAGCTTTCTTT
13	TRBD1	TRBV29-1	-	TRBJ2-7	CSVGQAKRYEQYF	TGCAGCGTGGGACAGGCGAAACGCTACGAGCAGTACTTC
16	-	TRBV5-4	-	TRBJ2-2	CASSPSGTGNTGELFF	TGTGCCAGCAGCCCGAGCGGGACAGGGAACACCGGGGAGCTGTTTTTT
15	TRBD1	TRBV7-9	-	TRBJ1-2	CASSSPPTGQYGYTF	TGTGCCAGCAGCTCACCCCCGACAGGGCAGTATGGCTACACCTTC
14	-	TRBV6-5	few	TRBJ2-7	CASKTRTPVGEQYF	TGTGCCAGCAAAACACGGACCCCGGTGGGGGAGCAGTACTTC